Listed below are T cell receptor beta chains from one sample, sequenced in a study of CD8 T cells in ankylosing spondylitis. TCRdb called the 5' RACE reads again in MiXCR, with one record for every CDR3 protein. The sample includes 40,000 to 50,000 distinct CDR3 sequences, over 3.5% seen only once; the top ten take 4%. The sequenced sample was blood, either unsorted or a sorted T cell fraction (not recorded which). The source of these receptors is a female donor with ankylosing spondylitis or in good health (not recorded which). Both conserved end residues are part of each CDR3.

>TRBV9
CASSAMGPMNTEAFF
>TRBV9
CASSDRDGAYEQYF
>TRBV9
CASSSSGGSDTQYF
>TRBV9
CASSLGGRSSYNEQFF
>TRBV9
CASSVMSGGSETQYF
>TRBV9
CASSVRQTHGELFF
>TRBV9
CASSVFDDRGGTEAFF
>TRBV9
CASSRDPGPNEKLFF
>TRBV9
CASSATGTGNGFF
>TRBV9
CASSVDVSYQETQYF
>TRBV9
CASSVGPNYNEQFF
>TRBV9
CASSVTGLGETQYF
>TRBV9
CASSVTPLAAGSSYNSPLHF
>TRBV6-7
CASSFKDWGAGEKLFF
>TRBV9
CASSASVPRNYGYTF
>TRBV9
CASSVEPDFRGSSYNEQFF
>TRBV9
CASSLSASREQYF
>TRBV9
CASSVVPEDYEQYF
>TRBV9
CASSVDNAPVATQYF
>TRBV9
CASSVLAGKSNEQFF
>TRBV9
CASSEGQGHPTDTQYF
>TRBV9
CASSVQSSGGTGEQFF
>TRBV9
CASSAWGGAVPRTGELFF
>TRBV9
CASSVTGLTEAFF